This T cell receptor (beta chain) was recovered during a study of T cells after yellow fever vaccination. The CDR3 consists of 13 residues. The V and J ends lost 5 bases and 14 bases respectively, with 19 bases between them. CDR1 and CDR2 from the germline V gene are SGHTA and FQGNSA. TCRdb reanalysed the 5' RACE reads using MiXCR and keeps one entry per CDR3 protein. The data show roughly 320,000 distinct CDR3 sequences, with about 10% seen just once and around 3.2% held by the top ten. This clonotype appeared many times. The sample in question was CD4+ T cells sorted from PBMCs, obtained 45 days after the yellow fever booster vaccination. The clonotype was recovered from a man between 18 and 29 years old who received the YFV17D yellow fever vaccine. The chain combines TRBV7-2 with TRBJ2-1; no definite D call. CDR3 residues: CASSPDPWGLKFF. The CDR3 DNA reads TGTGCCAGCAGCCCAGACCCGTGGGGATTGAAGTTCTTC.